These T cell receptor beta chains were read from a single sample in a study of blood T cell repertoires in COVID-19. Sequencing was performed with immunoSEQ multiplex PCR; in TCRdb, only in-frame clones are kept and a portion is missing. The sample shows 200,000 or so clones, roughly 80% of them seen only once. Sequenced material: peripheral blood. The receptors shown here come from a man aged 60 to 75 with active or convalescent COVID-19. Each CDR3 is given with its conserved first and last residue. The D gene is left open where the match is weak. The listing skips clone size in some rows; elsewhere it reads once, few, many or a size class.

D gene	clone size	V gene	J gene	CDR3 DNA	CDR3 protein
TRBD1	-	TRBV6-6	TRBJ2-6	TGTGCCAGCACCACCGGACAGGCTGGGGCCAACGTCCTGACTTTC	CASTTGQAGANVLTF
-	-	TRBV7-2	TRBJ2-5	TGTGCCAGCAGTACGACACAAGAGACCCAGTACTTC	CASSTTQETQYF
TRBD1	once	TRBV29-1	TRBJ1-1	TGCAGCGTCTACCCCTGGGACAGGGGGGCTGAAGCTTTCTTT	CSVYPWDRGAEAFF
-	-	TRBV5-1	TRBJ1-4	TGCGCCAGCAGCTTGAACCCGGGGGGTAATGAAAAACTGTTTTTT	CASSLNPGGNEKLFF
TRBD1	-	TRBV4-3	TRBJ1-1	TGCGCCAGCAGCCAAGATCGAGTCAGGGGGAGAAACACTGAAGCTTTCTTT	CASSQDRVRGRNTEAFF
TRBD1	-	TRBV18	TRBJ1-6	TGTGCCAGCTCCCCCGGACAGGGGGCGAATTCACCCCTCCACTTT	CASSPGQGANSPLHF
TRBD2	-	TRBV7-9	TRBJ2-7	TGTGCCAGCAGCTTGGACAGGGGACTAGCGGATGAGATCTACGAGCAGTACTTC	CASSLDRGLADEIYEQYF
TRBD2	-	TRBV7-7	TRBJ2-5	TGTGCCAGCAGCCCCCTGGGGGGGAACCAAGAGACCCAGTACTTC	CASSPLGGNQETQYF
-	-	TRBV7-2	TRBJ1-2	TGTGCCAGCAGCTTAGCGGGCAGGGTGACCAACTATGGCTACACCTTC	CASSLAGRVTNYGYTF
-	-	TRBV5-4	TRBJ2-5	TGTGCCAGCAGCATCCCAGGGTCAGAGACCCAGTACTTC	CASSIPGSETQYF
TRBD1	-	TRBV9	TRBJ2-7	TGTGCCAGCAGCGGACAACAGGGGGCCTCGGGCGAGCAGTACTTC	CASSGQQGASGEQYF
-	-	TRBV6-5	TRBJ1-2	TGTGCCAGCAGACAGGACAGTTTTCCCTATGGCTACACCTTC	CASRQDSFPYGYTF
TRBD1	-	TRBV5-6	TRBJ2-3	TGTGCCAGCAGCTTGTGGACAGGGGAGGCAGATACGCAGTATTTT	CASSLWTGEADTQYF
TRBD1	-	TRBV6-2/TRBV6-3	TRBJ2-1	TGTGCCAGCAGTCAGAGACAGGGAATCGGTTACAATGAGCAGTTCTTC	CASSQRQGIGYNEQFF
-	-	TRBV11-3	TRBJ2-5	TGTGCCAGCAGCACCCGAGGCCAAGAGACCCAGTACTTC	CASSTRGQETQYF
TRBD2	-	TRBV19	TRBJ2-1	TGTGCCTGCAAAGCGGGAGTCTCCTACAATGAGCAGTTCTTC	CACKAGVSYNEQFF
TRBD1	-	TRBV28	TRBJ2-5	TGTGCCAGCAGTCCCGGGACAGGGGGGGAGACCCAGTACTTC	CASSPGTGGETQYF
-	-	TRBV5-6	TRBJ1-2	TGTGCCAGCAGCCTTCGTCCTCGCTATGGCTACACCTTC	CASSLRPRYGYTF